Listed below are T cell receptor beta chains from one sample, sequenced in a study of T cell responses to AZD1222 COVID-19 vaccine. Profiling relied on immunoSEQ multiplex PCR, and the TCRdb table lists in-frame clones only, not all of them. The sample has about 140,000 clones; 70% to 90% are singletons. This sample comprised peripheral blood, obtained on day 0 of AZD1222 vaccination. Receptor source: an adult in good health. Each CDR3 is given with its conserved first and last residue. A D gene is named only where the DNA matches it firmly. Clone size is not always given. Where it is, it says once, few, many or a class for expanded clones.

v_call	d_call	j_call	clone_size	cdr3_nt	cdr3_aa
TRBV30	NA	TRBJ2-5	NA	TGTGCCTGGAGTTTCTCCATGGAGACCCAGTACTTC	CAWSFSMETQYF
TRBV15	NA	TRBJ1-4	NA	TGTGCCACCAGCATCCTGCTAGGTTTAGGCGAAAAACTGTTTTTT	CATSILLGLGEKLFF
TRBV10-2	TRBD1	TRBJ1-2	medium-sized	TGCGCCAGCAGTGAGTCCCGGGACAGGGTGCACTATGGCTACACCTTC	CASSESRDRVHYGYTF
TRBV5-1	NA	TRBJ2-7	NA	TGCGCCAGCCAGATCGGGGCAGGAGATTACGAGCAGTACTTC	CASQIGAGDYEQYF
TRBV7-9	TRBD2	TRBJ2-7	NA	TGTGCCAGCAGCTACCGCGGTAGCGGGAGGGTCAACGAGCAGTACTTC	CASSYRGSGRVNEQYF
TRBV16	NA	TRBJ1-1	NA	TGTGCCAGCAGAGAACAGGGCTTAACTGAAGCTTTCTTT	CASREQGLTEAFF
TRBV28	NA	TRBJ2-2	NA	TGTGCCAGCAGTTTTTATGCAGGGGCGGTCGGGGAGCTGTTTTTT	CASSFYAGAVGELFF
TRBV6-5	NA	TRBJ1-1	NA	TGTGCCAGCAGTCCTCAGGGATACACTGAAGCTTTCTTT	CASSPQGYTEAFF
TRBV30	NA	TRBJ1-1	NA	TGTGCTACGAAGAGGGCAAACACTGAAGCTTTCTTT	CATKRANTEAFF
TRBV5-1	TRBD2	TRBJ2-2	NA	TGCGCCAGCAGTAGTAGCGGGGAGACCGGGGAGCTGTTTTTT	CASSSSGETGELFF
TRBV19	NA	TRBJ1-2	NA	TGTGCCAGTAATCTAGGGTCCTATGGCTACACCTTC	CASNLGSYGYTF
TRBV4-1	NA	TRBJ2-2	NA	TGCGCCAGCAGCCGAGGGCCAAGTTCCACCGGGGAGCTGTTTTTT	CASSRGPSSTGELFF
TRBV9	NA	TRBJ1-1	NA	TGTGCCAGCAGCGTAGATTGGAACACTGAAGCTTTCTTT	CASSVDWNTEAFF
TRBV5-8	NA	TRBJ2-7	NA	TGTGCCAGCAGTCTGACACTCTACGAGCAGTACTTC	CASSLTLYEQYF